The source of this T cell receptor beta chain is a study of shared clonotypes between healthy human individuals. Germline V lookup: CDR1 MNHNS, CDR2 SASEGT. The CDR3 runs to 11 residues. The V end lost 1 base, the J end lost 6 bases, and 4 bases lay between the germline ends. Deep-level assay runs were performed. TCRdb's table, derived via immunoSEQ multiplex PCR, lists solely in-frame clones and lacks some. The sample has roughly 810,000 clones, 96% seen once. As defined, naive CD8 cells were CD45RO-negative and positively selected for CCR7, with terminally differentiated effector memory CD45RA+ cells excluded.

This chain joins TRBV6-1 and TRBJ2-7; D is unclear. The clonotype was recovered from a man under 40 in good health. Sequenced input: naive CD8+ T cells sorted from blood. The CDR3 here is CASSEEGEQYF. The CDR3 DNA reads TGTGCCAGCAGTGAAGAGGGCGAGCAGTACTTC.